This TCR beta chain was observed in a study of cytomegalovirus exposure and HLA in healthy donors. Study-wide background: Membership in the Caucasian-associated ancestry cluster was found for approximately 85% of fewer than 450 genotyped donors.

On this clone: Its antigen is not known.

Study results and caveats: Productive status was seen about 90% or about 30% of the time for most TCR beta V segments in an earlier analysis. CMV serostatus alone was available as immune exposure information.

It was with 60 Vbeta and 13 Jbeta primers that the PCR ran. The protocol was immunoSEQ multiplex PCR, while the TCRdb copy is restricted to in-frame clones and leaves out a portion. The sample holds around 130,000 clones; over 8.5% are singletons and the top ten take 5% to 6.5%. The receptor was isolated from a woman aged 35 to 49 in good health and CMV-seropositive. The sample comprised PBMCs.

CDR3 protein: CATSRFLGAANEKLFF. The CDR3, as DNA: TGTGCCACCAGCAGATTCTTAGGGGCGGCTAATGAAAAACTGTTTTTT. The rearrangement joins TRBV15 to TRBJ1-4; maybe TRBD1 (5 bases). Trimming cost V 2 bases and J 3 bases, with 13 bases left between them. In germline, CDR1 is LNHNV, CDR2 YYDKDF (reference sequence). The CDR3 is 16 amino acids. The full variable domain, in which reference TRBV15 and TRBJ1-4 provide the parts outside the CDR3, is DAMVIQNPRYQVTQFGKPVTLSCSQTLNHNVMYWYQQKSSQAPKLLFHYYDKDFNNEADTPDNFQSRRPNTSFCFLDIRSPGLGDTAMYLCATSRFLGAANEKLFFGSGTQLSVL.